One sample yielded the 18 T cell receptor beta chains listed below, sequenced in a study of molecular identifiers for immune sequencing clone quantification. Each CDR3 protein is one row after TCRdb ran MiXCR on the PCR reads. The sample holds 400,000 to 600,000 distinct CDR3 sequences, approximately 25% seen once. Sequenced input: naive CD8+ T cells from blood, with Jurkat cell RNA spiked in. The sample's subset: FACS-sorted CD8+CD4-CCR7+CD45RA+ naive T cells. The source of these receptors is a human donor in good health. Some libraries in this study had Jurkat cell RNA spiked in.

This clonotype appeared many times. The germline gene is not matched at one end of the junction; a read error may be the cause. The rearrangement uses TRBV6-5 and TRBJ2-3, with TRBD1 matching 7 bases. The CDR3 covers 13 residues. Looked up from germline, CDR1 is MNHEY and CDR2 is SVGAGI. DNA of the CDR3: TGTGCCAGCAGTTACTCCTCCCTCCAACAGGGGCATTTT. It is translated as CASSYSSLQQGHF.

V is TRBV6-5 and J is TRBJ2-3; D ambiguous. CDR1 and CDR2 from the germline V gene are MNHEY and SVGAGI. The CDR3 consists of 14 residues. V gave up 2 bases and J gave up 2 bases, with 8 bases separating them. This CDR3 is CASSYVEVTDTQYF. The DNA for the CDR3 is TGTGCCAGCAGTTACGTGGAAGTCACAGATACGCAGTATTTT.

CDR3 DNA sequence: TGTGCCAGCAGCCAAGTGGGGGACACCTGGAGCTCCTATAATTCACCCCTCCACTTT. Translated: CASSQVGDTWSSYNSPLHF. This chain connects TRBV14 to TRBJ1-6, with D perhaps TRBD1 (6 bases). Trimming removed 1 base from V and 0 bases from J, with 16 bases in between. Per the germline V gene, CDR1 is SGHDN and CDR2 is FVKESK. This CDR3 contains 19 residues.

To note about this clonotype: A much larger clone differs from this one at a single base, so this may be a read error. The V call is TRBV7-2, the J call TRBJ2-7; D remains unclear. The V and J ends lost 2 bases and 8 bases respectively, with 10 bases between them. CDR3 size: 12 residues. The V gene's germline CDR1 is SGHTA and CDR2 FQGNSA. CDR3 amino acids: CASSLSTYKQYF. CDR3 coding DNA: TGTGCCAGCAGCTTAAGTACTTACAAGCAGTACTTC.

About this clonotype itself: This likely comes from a read error, as the CDR3 has no conserved phenylalanine or tryptophan at its end. The rearrangement joins TRBV30 to TRBJ1-3; D gene unclear. Germline lookup yields CDR1 GTSNPN and CDR2 SVGIG (reference sequence). The CDR3 sequence is 12 residues long. V gave up 0 bases and J gave up 4 bases, with 4 bases separating them. CDR3 bases: TGTGCCTGGAGTGTATTAGGAAACACCATATATCTT. Amino acid sequence: CAWSVLGNTIYL.

There are many counts of this clonotype. The chain employs TRBV28 and TRBJ2-5; D may be TRBD2 (6 bases). The CDR3 contains 14 residues. Trimming removed 3 bases from V and 3 bases from J, with 11 bases in between. Germline V lookup: CDR1 MDHEN, CDR2 SYDVKM. The CDR3 loop is CASSLTAGKETQYF. DNA for the CDR3: TGTGCCAGCAGTTTGACGGCGGGAAAAGAGACCCAGTACTTC.

The chain links TRBV4-1 to TRBJ1-5; tentatively, D is TRBD1 (6 bases). The V and J ends lost 2 bases and 0 bases respectively, with 14 bases between them. Germline V gene sequence: CDR1 MGHRA, CDR2 YSYEKL. This CDR3 contains 17 residues. In DNA form, the CDR3 reads TGCGCCAGCAGCCAACGCTTCGGACAGATTAGCAATCAGCCCCAGCATTTT. It specifies CASSQRFGQISNQPQHF.

This rearrangement joins TRBV19 to TRBJ2-7, with 11 bases lining up with TRBD2. The CDR3 has 18 amino acids. V was clipped by 3 bases and J by 3 bases; unmatched bases: 13. CDR1 LNHDA and CDR2 SQIVND come from the germline V gene (reference sequence). The CDR3 protein is CASSIAVAGGPGSYEQYF. CDR3 DNA: TGTGCCAGTAGTATCGCGGTAGCGGGAGGGCCTGGTAGCTACGAGCAGTACTTC. The complete variable domain, with remaining parts taken from reference TRBV19 and TRBJ2-7, reads DGGITQSPKYLFRKEGQNVTLSCEQNLNHDAMYWYRQDPGQGLRLIYYSQIVNDFQKGDIAEGYSVSREKKESFPLTVTSAQKNPTAFYLCASSIAVAGGPGSYEQYFGPGTRLTVT.

Points on this clonotype: A junction boundary mismatches the germline segment, possibly from a read error. The V and J genes are TRBV5-6 and TRBJ2-7; possibly TRBD2 for D (6 bases). Looked up from germline, CDR1 is SGHDT and CDR2 is YYEEEE. The CDR3 consists of 14 residues. The CDR3 bases are TGTGCCGGCAGCTTGTGGTCTAGCGTCCTCGAGCAGTACTTC. Translating gives CAGSLWSSVLEQYF.

The V and J genes are TRBV7-8 and TRBJ2-3; 15 bases match TRBD2. This CDR3 has 19 residues. Germline lookup yields CDR1 SGHVS and CDR2 FQNEAQ. V was pared by 3 bases and J by 2 bases, with 9 bases of the junction left unmatched. CDR3 region: CASSFGGLAGGKSTDTQYF. CDR3 coding DNA: TGTGCCAGCAGCTTTGGAGGACTAGCGGGGGGGAAATCCACAGATACGCAGTATTTT.

To note about this clonotype: Being one base from a much bigger clone, this may be a read error. The chain couples TRBV6-5 to TRBJ2-3; 11 bases are a match to TRBD2. The CDR3 length is 16 residues. Germline V lookup: CDR1 MNHEY, CDR2 SVGAGI. CDR3 loop: CASSRLAGGVTGTQYF. The DNA for the CDR3 is TGTGCCAGCAGTCGTTTAGCGGGGGGGGTTACAGGTACGCAGTATTTT.

This sequence joins TRBV19 and TRBJ2-7, with D perhaps TRBD2 (5 bases). Looked up from germline, CDR1 is LNHDA and CDR2 is SQIVND (reference sequence). This CDR3 has 17 residues. Trimming stripped 6 bases from V and 6 bases from J, with 27 bases between. The CDR3 region has the DNA TGTGCCAGTAGAACCGACGGGGTTTGGAAGGTCCCCCCCGAGCAGTACTTC. Translated, it gives CASRTDGVWKVPPEQYF.

This clonotype was seen a few times. J is TRBJ1-1 and V is TRBV7-9; D might be TRBD1 (6 bases). The V end lost 5 bases, the J end lost 0 bases, and 16 bases lay between the germline ends. The germline V gene encodes CDR1 SEHNR and CDR2 FQNEAQ (reference sequence). This CDR3 has 16 amino acids. DNA for the CDR3: TGTGCCAGCAGCCCCAACTCGGGGGGGCTGAACACTGAAGCTTTCTTT. Translating it yields CASSPNSGGLNTEAFF.

A few counts support this clonotype. The chain recombines TRBV2 with TRBJ2-7; no clear D. The V and J ends lost 0 bases and 4 bases respectively, with 7 bases between them. CDR1 is SNHLY, CDR2 FYNNEI, per germline. This CDR3 has 13 amino acids. CDR3 amino acids: CASSEAYQYEQYF. The CDR3 DNA reads as TGTGCCAGCAGTGAAGCGTATCAGTACGAGCAGTACTTC.

This clonotype was recorded once. The junction departs from germline at one end; a sequencing error may be responsible. The chain combines TRBV27 with TRBJ1-1, with 8 bases matching TRBD1. Germline lookup yields CDR1 MNHEY and CDR2 SMNVEV (reference sequence). The CDR3 is 15 amino acids. The CDR3 nucleotides read TGTGCCAGCAGTTTACAAGGCAGGGGGCACACTGAAGCTCTCTTT. This sequence encodes CASSLQGRGHTEALF.

This clonotype was observed a few times. This chain uses TRBV6-5 with TRBJ2-5; either TRBD1 or TRBD2 may fit D (6 bases each). The CDR3 covers 15 residues. V shed 0 bases and J shed 5 bases, with 13 bases lying between them. Per the germline V gene, CDR1 is MNHEY and CDR2 is SVGAGI. CDR3 loop: CASSYSVGGQETQYF. The CDR3 DNA is TGTGCCAGCAGTTACTCGGTCGGGGGCCAGGAGACCCAGTACTTC.

This clonotype was seen many times. The rearrangement links TRBV28 to TRBJ2-6; 13 nucleotides match TRBD2. V was pared by 5 bases and J by 0 bases, with 19 bases of the junction left unmatched. The germline CDR1 and CDR2 sequences are MDHEN and SYDVKM. This CDR3 is built from 23 residues. CDR3 sequence (DNA): TGTGCCAGCAGTACCAAAACCGGGACTAGCGGGAAAATCATGGGCTCTGGGGCCAACGTCCTGACTTTC. As protein: CASSTKTGTSGKIMGSGANVLTF.

This clonotype was counted at least ten times. V and J are TRBV27 and TRBJ2-3; tentative D call: TRBD2 (5 bases). The germline CDR1 and CDR2 sequences are MNHEY and SMNVEV (reference sequence). The V gene lost 10 bases and the J gene lost 2 bases, with 16 bases spanning the gap. The CDR3 spans 14 residues. The CDR3 nucleotides are TGTGCCACCTCCCCGAGGGCGGACACAGATACGCAGTATTTT. It yields the protein CATSPRADTDTQYF.